This passage covers 27 T cell receptor beta chains from one sample sequenced in a study of blood T cells in healthy people across ages. Primed by a sample-barcoded 5' primer and a J-beta primer mix, a second PCR proceeded for about 6 to 12 cycles. TCRdb re-called the 5' RACE reads with MiXCR, one entry per CDR3 protein. The table includes hundreds of thousands of distinct CDR3 sequences, more than 50% detected once. Sequenced: blood. The receptor source for this set is a man aged 40-49 years in good health.

The chain links TRBV20-1 to TRBJ2-3, with 8 bases that match TRBD2. The V and J ends lost 2 bases and 6 bases, in that order; junction bases with no gene match: 7. The CDR3 covers 14 residues. Germline values: CDR1 DFQATT, CDR2 SNEGSKA (reference sequence). CDR3 sequence: CSARIAGIMDTQYF. The CDR3 DNA sequence: TGCAGTGCTAGAATAGCGGGGATAATGGATACGCAGTATTTT.

This rearrangement joins TRBV2 to TRBJ1-1; D call uncertain. Trimming left V 5 bases short and J 3 bases short, with 13 bases between. This CDR3 has 14 amino acids. In germline, CDR1 is SNHLY, CDR2 FYNNEI. CDR3 amino acids: CASSPTVLDTEAFF. CDR3 bases: TGTGCCAGCAGTCCCACAGTCCTGGACACTGAAGCTTTCTTT.

This clonotype showed up just a few times. The chain uses TRBV24-1 and TRBJ2-1, with TRBD2 identical over 8 bases. Germline V gives CDR1 KGHDR, CDR2 SFDVKD. The CDR3 sequence is 18 residues long. Unmatched junction bases numbered 12, after V lost 3 bases and J lost 3 bases. The CDR3 sequence: CATSDPGTSIWNYNEQFF. The CDR3 DNA sequence: TGTGCCACCAGTGATCCGGGGACTAGTATATGGAACTACAATGAGCAGTTCTTC.

The chain employs TRBV21-1 and TRBJ1-2. TRBV21-1 is reported as a pseudogene. This CDR3 contains 10 residues. For the CDR3, the DNA is TGTGCCCAGCGAAATGATGGCTACACCTTC. Its translation: CAQRNDGYTF.

The V gene is TRBV27, the J gene TRBJ2-3; unclear D gene. V was shortened by 9 bases and J by 5 bases, with 12 bases between the two germline ends. Looked up from germline, CDR1 is MNHEY and CDR2 is SMNVEV (reference sequence). The CDR3 totals 12 residues. CDR3 nucleotides: TGTGCCAGTAGCAACATCGTAGATACGCAGTATTTT. It translates to CASSNIVDTQYF.

This clonotype was recorded a few times. This chain joins TRBV7-3 and TRBJ2-3; 10 bases are shared with TRBD1. The CDR3 runs 15 residues. V was clipped by 5 bases and J by 4 bases; unmatched bases: 6. The germline V gene encodes CDR1 SGHTA and CDR2 FQGTGA. DNA of the CDR3: TGTGCCAGCAGCCATAATGGACAGGGGGCAGATACGCAGTATTTT. This sequence encodes CASSHNGQGADTQYF.

Details on this clonotype: A read error is possible here, since a much larger clone lies one base away. CDR3 amino acids: CACTVQLTTDTQYF. The CDR3 region has the DNA TGTGCCTGCACGGTACAGCTAACCACAGATACGCAGTATTTT. The V call is TRBV12-3 or TRBV12-4, the J call TRBJ2-3; D gene unclear. This CDR3 has 14 amino acids. The germline V and J ends were trimmed by 11 bases and 2 bases, with 17 bases remaining between them.

V and J are TRBV3-1 and TRBJ2-2; possible D gene TRBD2, 6 bases. CDR1 LGHDT and CDR2 YNNKEL come from the germline V gene (reference sequence). This CDR3 has 16 residues. Trimming cost V 2 bases and J 1 base, with 11 bases left between them. The CDR3 loop reads CASSQLRGENTGELFF. The CDR3 DNA reads TGTGCCAGCAGCCAACTTCGCGGGGAGAACACCGGGGAGCTGTTTTTT.

The table lists this clonotype with a few counts. The chain uses TRBV4-3 and TRBJ2-3; D is uncertain. V lost 0 bases to trimming and J lost 4 bases, with 11 bases between them. The CDR3 sequence is 15 residues long. Germline loops: CDR1 LGHNA, CDR2 YSLEER. CDR3 DNA: TGCGCCAGCAGCCAAGATTCCCCTAGGTCAGATACGCAGTATTTT. It specifies CASSQDSPRSDTQYF.

The chain carries TRBV10-3 and TRBJ2-1; no definite D call. The J call is uncertain, as TRBJ2-7 better fits the DNA end. This CDR3 comprises 14 residues. Germline-derived CDR1 and CDR2 are ENHRY and SYGVKD. The CDR3 loop reads CAISEYIQPNEQYF. The CDR3 DNA sequence: TGTGCCATCAGTGAGTATATCCAGCCCAATGAGCAGTACTTC.

The J gene is TRBJ2-5, the V gene TRBV20-1; 12 bases map to TRBD2. This CDR3 region has 17 residues. V was pared by 6 bases and J by 2 bases, with 13 bases of the junction left unmatched. In germline, CDR1 is DFQATT, CDR2 SNEGSKA (reference sequence). CDR3 amino acids: CSANTASGRAGQETQYF. CDR3 DNA sequence: TGCAGTGCCAACACGGCTAGCGGGAGGGCAGGGCAAGAGACCCAGTACTTC.

The genes are TRBV12-3 or TRBV12-4 and TRBJ1-2, with D unclear. There are 13 residues in the CDR3. V gave up 3 bases and J gave up 4 bases, with 9 bases separating them. The CDR3 loop is CASSLVARYGYTF. CDR3 nucleotides: TGTGCCAGCAGTTTGGTTGCTCGCTATGGCTACACCTTC.

This clonotype turned up a few times. V is TRBV5-1 and J is TRBJ2-7, with TRBD1 matching over 8 bases. Germline loops: CDR1 SGHRS, CDR2 YFSETQ. The V gene end was trimmed by 3 bases and the J gene end by 4 bases; junction bases not matched to a gene: 3. The CDR3 covers 13 residues. CDR3 nucleotide sequence: TGCGCCAGCAGCTGGGACAGGTGGTACGAGCAGTACTTC. It codes for CASSWDRWYEQYF.

This clonotype appeared a few times. The chain carries TRBV7-2 and TRBJ2-1; the match to TRBD1 covers 9 bases. J lost 4 bases, V lost 2 bases, and 15 bases had no gene match. The CDR3 length is 19 residues. Looked up from germline, CDR1 is SGHTA and CDR2 is FQGNSA. The CDR3 reads CASSLQTGGVSSPYNEQFF. The CDR3 DNA sequence: TGTGCCAGCAGCTTACAGACAGGGGGGGTTTCATCTCCGTACAATGAGCAGTTCTTC.

The chain uses TRBV28 and TRBJ2-3, with unresolved D. Trimming took off 5 bases at V and 0 bases at J, with 12 bases between the two ends. The CDR3 is 15 amino acids. From germline, CDR1 is MDHEN and CDR2 SYDVKM. Here the CDR3 reads CASSPRRSSTDTQYF. For the CDR3, the DNA is TGTGCCAGCAGTCCCCGACGGTCTAGCACAGATACGCAGTATTTT.

In this sample, this clonotype turned up a few times. The rearrangement uses TRBV4-1 and TRBJ2-7; 13 bases match TRBD2. The junction had 4 bases not matched to a gene; V was cut back by 3 bases and J by 5 bases. Looked up from germline, CDR1 is MGHRA and CDR2 is YSYEKL. This CDR3 spans 15 amino acids. For the CDR3, the DNA is TGCGCCAGCAGCCAGGGGACTAGCGGGATTGACGAGCAGTACTTC. Amino acid sequence: CASSQGTSGIDEQYF.

The chain has TRBV30 and TRBJ1-2; no clear D. Germline V lookup: CDR1 GTSNPN, CDR2 SVGIG (reference sequence). CDR3 length equals 13 residues. The V and J ends lost 0 bases and 10 bases respectively, with 15 bases between them. The CDR3 region is CAWSVGQADAYTF. CDR3 in DNA: TGTGCCTGGAGTGTTGGGCAGGCGGACGCCTACACCTTC.

The chain carries TRBV20-1 and TRBJ2-5; the match to TRBD2 covers 7 bases. The CDR3 has 12 residues. Germline lookup yields CDR1 DFQATT and CDR2 SNEGSKA (reference sequence). V lost 5 bases and J lost 2; bases outside the gene matches: 2. CDR3 protein: CSAWGLQETQYF. The CDR3 bases are TGCAGTGCTTGGGGACTACAAGAGACCCAGTACTTC.

The chain joins TRBV10-1 to TRBJ2-1; 7 bases are a match to TRBD2. V shed 2 bases, J shed 2 bases, and the junction held 3 bases outside the gene matches. The CDR3 consists of 15 residues. Per the germline V gene, CDR1 is WNHNN and CDR2 is SYGVQD (reference sequence). CDR3 DNA sequence: TGCGCCAGCAGTGAGGACGGGGGGACCTACAATGAGCAGTTCTTC. Amino acids: CASSEDGGTYNEQFF.

V is TRBV7-9 and J is TRBJ2-3, with D maybe TRBD2 (6 bases). Trimming took 8 bases from V and 1 from J, leaving 16 bases between them. The CDR3 is 15 amino acids. Germline V gene sequence: CDR1 SEHNR, CDR2 FQNEAQ (reference sequence). The CDR3 sequence is CASWRVEIRTDTQYF. CDR3 DNA: TGTGCCAGCTGGAGGGTGGAGATTCGCACAGATACGCAGTATTTT. The variable domain in full, with the rest retrieved from reference TRBV7-9 and TRBJ2-3, is DTGVSQNPRHKITKRGQNVTFRCDPISEHNRLYWYRQTLGQGPEFLTYFQNEAQLEKSRLLSDRFSAERPKGSFSTLEIQRTEQGDSAMYLCASWRVEIRTDTQYFGPGTRLTVL.

The gene calls are TRBV27 and TRBJ2-5; either TRBD1 or TRBD2 may supply D (6 bases each). CDR1 MNHEY and CDR2 SMNVEV come from the germline V gene (reference sequence). The CDR3 is made up of 14 amino acids. V was cut by 3 bases and J by 4 bases, with 12 bases left in between. The CDR3 sequence: CASSLGRTAETQYF. In DNA form, the CDR3 reads TGTGCCAGCAGTTTGGGGAGGACAGCAGAGACCCAGTACTTC.

The V call is TRBV24-1, the J call TRBJ2-7, with TRBD2 matching over 14 bases. V gave up 3 bases and J gave up 5 bases; unmatched junction bases: 2. The germline gives CDR1 KGHDR, CDR2 SFDVKD. The CDR3 covers 15 residues. CDR3 residues: CATSDTGLAGDEQYF. CDR3 sequence (DNA): TGTGCCACCAGTGATACGGGACTAGCGGGAGACGAGCAGTACTTC.

This clonotype has a handful of counts. The J gene is TRBJ2-1, the V gene TRBV29-1, with 7 nucleotides matching TRBD2. J gave up 3 bases and V 3 bases, and 11 bases lay outside the gene matches. The CDR3 sequence is 16 residues long. Per germline, CDR1 SQVTM and CDR2 ANQGSEA. The DNA of the CDR3 is TGCAGCGTTGAGATAGGGCTAGCGGACCTCTACAATGAGCAGTTCTTC. Amino acids: CSVEIGLADLYNEQFF.

In its sample, this clonotype was seen many times. V usage is TRBV29-1 and J usage is TRBJ2-3, with unresolved D. The CDR3 spans 14 residues. Looked up from germline, CDR1 is SQVTM and CDR2 is ANQGSEA. The V end lost 7 bases, the J end lost 2 bases, and 16 bases lay between the germline ends. CDR3 DNA sequence: TGCAGCGCCGGCTGGCCCCGACTCACAGATACGCAGTATTTT. Residues: CSAGWPRLTDTQYF.

The chain combines TRBV24-1 with TRBJ1-2; 9 bases align to TRBD1. The CDR3 contains 15 residues. Trimming at V came to 4 bases and at J to 0 bases, leaving 2 bases not matched to a gene. Looked up from germline, CDR1 is KGHDR and CDR2 is SFDVKD. The CDR3: CATSERQGANYGYTF. The DNA for the CDR3 is TGTGCCACCAGTGAACGACAGGGGGCTAACTATGGCTACACCTTC.

The J gene is TRBJ1-6, the V gene TRBV5-1; possibly TRBD1 for D (5 bases). V was clipped by 3 bases and J by 7 bases, with 11 bases between them. Per the germline V gene, CDR1 is SGHRS and CDR2 is YFSETQ. This CDR3 has 14 residues. CDR3 amino acids: CASSSTGSNSPLHF. CDR3 nucleotides: TGCGCCAGCAGCTCCACAGGCTCGAATTCACCCCTCCACTTT.

The chain is built from TRBV3-1 and TRBJ2-3; 7 bases agree with TRBD1. Trimming cost V 0 bases and J 2 bases; bases outside gene matches: 5. Germline V CDR1 and CDR2: LGHDT, YNNKEL (reference sequence). This CDR3 is 16 amino acids long. The CDR3 spells CASSQEPGQFTDTQYF. In DNA form, the CDR3 reads TGTGCCAGCAGCCAAGAGCCGGGACAGTTCACAGATACGCAGTATTTT.